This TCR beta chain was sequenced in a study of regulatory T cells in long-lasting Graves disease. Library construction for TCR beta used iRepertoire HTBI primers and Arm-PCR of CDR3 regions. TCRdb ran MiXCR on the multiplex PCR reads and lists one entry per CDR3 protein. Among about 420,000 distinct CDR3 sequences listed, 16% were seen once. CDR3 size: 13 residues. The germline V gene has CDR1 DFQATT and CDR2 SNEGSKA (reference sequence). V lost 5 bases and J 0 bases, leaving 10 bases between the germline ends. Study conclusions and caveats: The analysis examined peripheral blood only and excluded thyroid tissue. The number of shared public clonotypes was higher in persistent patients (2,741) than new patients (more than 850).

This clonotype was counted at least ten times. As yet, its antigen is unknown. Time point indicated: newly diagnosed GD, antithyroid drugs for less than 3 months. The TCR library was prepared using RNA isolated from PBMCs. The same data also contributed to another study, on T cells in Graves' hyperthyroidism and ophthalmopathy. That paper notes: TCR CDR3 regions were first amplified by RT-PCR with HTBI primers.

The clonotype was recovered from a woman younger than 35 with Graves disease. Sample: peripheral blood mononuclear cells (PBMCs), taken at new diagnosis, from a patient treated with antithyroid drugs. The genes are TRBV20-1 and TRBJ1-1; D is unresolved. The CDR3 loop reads CSAPGGVNTEAFF. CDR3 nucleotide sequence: TGCAGTGCTCCAGGCGGGGTGAACACTGAAGCTTTCTTT.